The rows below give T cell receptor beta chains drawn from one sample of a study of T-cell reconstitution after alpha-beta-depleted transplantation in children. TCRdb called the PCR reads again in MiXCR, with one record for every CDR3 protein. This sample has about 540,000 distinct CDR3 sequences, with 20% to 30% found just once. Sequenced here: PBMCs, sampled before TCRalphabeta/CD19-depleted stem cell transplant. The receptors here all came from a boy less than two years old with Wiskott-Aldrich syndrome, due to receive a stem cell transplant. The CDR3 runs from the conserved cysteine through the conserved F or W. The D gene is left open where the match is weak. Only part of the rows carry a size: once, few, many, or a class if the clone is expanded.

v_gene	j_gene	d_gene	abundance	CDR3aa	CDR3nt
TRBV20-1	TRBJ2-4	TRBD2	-	CSAAPSGSPVWANIQYF	TGCAGTGCTGCTCCTAGCGGGAGTCCTGTATGGGCAAACATTCAGTACTTC
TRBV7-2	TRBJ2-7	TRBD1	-	CASSFSTGEWAYEQYF	TGTGCCAGCAGCTTTTCGACAGGGGAATGGGCCTACGAGCAGTACTTC
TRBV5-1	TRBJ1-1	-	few	CASSLAGGHWNTEAFF	TGCGCCAGCAGCTTGGCCGGCGGCCACTGGAACACTGAAGCTTTCTTT
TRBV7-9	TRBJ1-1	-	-	CASSLVGGGTEAFF	TGTGCCAGCAGCTTAGTCGGAGGGGGCACTGAAGCTTTCTTT
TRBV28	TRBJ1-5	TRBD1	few	CASSSLGQGNNQPQHF	TGTGCCAGCAGTTCGTTGGGACAGGGGAACAATCAGCCCCAGCATTTT
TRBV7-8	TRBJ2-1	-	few	CASSLQVGAYNEQFF	TGTGCCAGCAGCCTACAAGTCGGGGCCTACAATGAGCAGTTCTTC
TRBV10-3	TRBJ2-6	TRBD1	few	CAVDREGTGANVLTF	TGTGCCGTAGACAGGGAAGGGACTGGGGCCAACGTCCTGACTTTC
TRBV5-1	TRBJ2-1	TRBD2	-	CASSLGLAGGQRSF	TGCGCCAGCAGCTTGGGGCTAGCGGGAGGACAAAGAAGCTTC
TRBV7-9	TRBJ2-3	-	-	CASSLLGRTQYF	TGTGCCAGCAGCTTACTAGGGCGGACGCAGTATTTT
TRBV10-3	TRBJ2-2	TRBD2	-	CAISESASGRSDTGELFF	TGTGCCATCAGTGAGTCGGCCAGCGGGAGATCTGACACCGGGGAGCTGTTTTTT
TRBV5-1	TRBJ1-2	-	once	CASGASFNYGYTF	TGCGCCAGCGGCGCTTCTTTTAACTATGGCTACACCTTC
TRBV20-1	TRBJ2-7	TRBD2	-	CSASPHFGSGSYEQYF	TGCAGTGCTTCCCCCCATTTCGGTAGCGGGAGTTACGAGCAGTACTTC
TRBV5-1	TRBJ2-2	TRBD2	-	CASTSGNTGELFF	TGCGCCAGTACTAGCGGTAACACCGGGGAGCTGTTTTTT
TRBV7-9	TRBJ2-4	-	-	CASSSTTGLGTKNIQYF	TGTGCCAGCAGCTCCACCACGGGGTTGGGGACCAAAAACATTCAGTACTTC
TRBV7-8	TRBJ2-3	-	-	CASSDAITDTQYF	TGTGCCAGCAGCGACGCCATCACAGATACGCAGTATTTT
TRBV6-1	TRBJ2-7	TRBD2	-	CASSLGLAGEASYEQYF	TGTGCCAGCAGCCTAGGACTAGCGGGAGAAGCATCGTACGAGCAGTACTTC
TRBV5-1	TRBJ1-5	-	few	CASSQDDRNQPQHF	TGCGCCAGCAGCCAGGACGACCGCAATCAGCCCCAGCATTTT
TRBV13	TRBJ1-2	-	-	CASSTQALGGYTF	TGTGCCAGCAGCACCCAGGCCCTCGGCGGCTACACCTTC
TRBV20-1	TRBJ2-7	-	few	CSASKGRYEQYF	TGCAGTGCTAGTAAGGGGAGGTACGAGCAGTACTTC
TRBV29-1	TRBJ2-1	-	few	CSSLRSGNEQFF	TGCAGCTCGCTTCGGTCGGGGAATGAGCAGTTCTTC
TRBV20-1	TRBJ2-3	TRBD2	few	CSARGREGRDTQYF	TGCAGTGCTAGAGGGCGGGAGGGCCGAGATACGCAGTATTTT
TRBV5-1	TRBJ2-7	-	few	CASSYTGWYEQYF	TGCGCCAGCAGCTACACAGGGTGGTACGAGCAGTACTTC
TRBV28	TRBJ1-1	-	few	CASSFYEGAFF	TGTGCCAGCAGTTTTTACGAGGGAGCTTTCTTT
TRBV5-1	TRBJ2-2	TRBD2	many	CASSLVAGNTGELFF	TGTGCCAGCAGCTTAGTAGCGGGTAACACCGGGGAGCTGTTTTTT
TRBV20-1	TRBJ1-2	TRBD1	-	CSATGVGGGYTF	TGCAGTGCCACAGGGGTGGGTGGTGGCTACACCTTC
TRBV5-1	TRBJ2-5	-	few	CASSSGGPTRETQYF	TGCGCCAGCAGTTCGGGCGGTCCTACGAGGGAGACCCAGTACTTC
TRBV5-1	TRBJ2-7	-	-	CASSIDSPYEQYF	TGCGCCAGCAGCATCGACAGTCCCTACGAGCAGTACTTC
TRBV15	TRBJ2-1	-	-	CATSRDLAGFGDGQFF	TGTGCCACCAGCAGAGATTTGGCGGGTTTTGGCGATGGCCAGTTCTTC
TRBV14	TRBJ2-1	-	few	CASSQEYPAPSGEQFF	TGTGCCAGCAGCCAAGAATACCCAGCCCCATCGGGGGAGCAGTTCTTC
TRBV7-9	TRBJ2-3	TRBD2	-	CASSLTGSGGADTQYF	TGTGCCAGCAGCTTAACCGGCTCGGGAGGTGCAGATACGCAGTATTTT
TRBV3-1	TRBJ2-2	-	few	CASSQPPIAGPYTGELFF	TGTGCCAGCAGCCAACCTCCCATCGCCGGGCCCTACACCGGGGAGCTGTTTTTT
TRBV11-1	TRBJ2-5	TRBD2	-	CASSLGLAGTQVQETQYF	TGTGCCAGCAGCTTAGGGCTAGCGGGGACGCAAGTACAAGAGACCCAGTACTTC
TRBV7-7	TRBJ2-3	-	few	CASSTEETDTQYF	TGTGCCAGCAGCACGGAAGAGACAGATACGCAGTATTTT
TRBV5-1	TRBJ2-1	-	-	CASSLAAGRMYNEQFF	TGCGCCAGCAGCTTGGCTGCAGGCCGAATGTACAATGAGCAGTTCTTC
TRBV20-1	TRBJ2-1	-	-	CSLGGFSYNEQFF	TGCAGTCTGGGCGGGTTCTCCTACAATGAGCAGTTCTTC
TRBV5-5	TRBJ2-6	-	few	CASSTEPSSGANVLTF	TGTGCCAGCAGCACGGAACCATCATCTGGGGCCAACGTCCTGACTTTC
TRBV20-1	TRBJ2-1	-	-	CSARVPGGKLYNEQFF	TGCAGTGCTAGAGTCCCAGGCGGGAAGCTCTACAATGAGCAGTTCTTC
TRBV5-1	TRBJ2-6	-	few	CASRPQMAGANVLTF	TGCGCCAGCAGGCCTCAGATGGCTGGGGCCAACGTCCTGACTTTC
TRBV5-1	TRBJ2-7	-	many	CASSLGLYYEQYF	TGCGCCAGCAGCTTGGGACTTTACTACGAGCAGTACTTC
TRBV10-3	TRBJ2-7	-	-	CAILIAESYEQYF	TGTGCCATCCTAATAGCGGAGTCCTACGAGCAGTACTTC
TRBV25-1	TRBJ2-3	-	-	CASYFLGRPTDTQYF	TGTGCCAGTTACTTTTTGGGGAGGCCTACGGATACGCAGTATTTT
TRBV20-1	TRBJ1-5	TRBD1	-	CSASPGQGENQPQHF	TGCAGTGCTTCACCTGGACAGGGTGAGAATCAGCCCCAGCATTTT